This TCR beta chain appears in the sequencing data of a study of shared clonotypes between healthy human individuals (dated by TCRdb to the early 2020s). Looking at the study overall: Two women and a few men aged 18 to 49 years were included in the cohort. Each donor's leukapheresis produced roughly between about 0.9 and 9.5 billion PBMCs. Different laboratories and diverse techniques were used to prepare libraries and sequence TCR repertoires, to increase sequencing depth and limit assay-specific biases. To estimate repertoire size and how much clonotypes are shared between individuals, the study performed deep sequencing of blood TCR repertoires from a handful of healthy adults. For each donor, CD4 naive and CD4 memory were each run on three plates, CD8 naive on two plates, and CD8 memory on one plate.

Overall results and qualifications from the work: Naive subsets generally had larger estimated clonotype richness than memory subsets did. Based on pairwise subsampling, the degree of clonotype sharing among donors was expected to be affected by sequencing depth. Because the study included only a small number of donors, the genetic and exposure-history diversity represented was limited. Rarefaction of sorted-subset datasets indicated incomplete sequencing despite the large sequencing depth. Higher generation probabilities were observed for clonotypes shared by all four sorted-subset donors than for non-shared clonotypes. Sampling was restricted to blood, and TCR repertoires in tissue are likely to differ from TCR repertoires in blood. Across a few donors, roughly 5.1% of naive CD4, roughly 3.5% of naive CD8, approximately 2.5% of memory CD4, and 0.4% to 0.45% of memory CD8 clonotypes were shared.

The donors were healthy, HIV-negative adults with no recently reported acute infections or vaccinations. Every donor was a Caucasian adult residing in Nashville, Tennessee, USA. CD4+ T cells were enriched by magnetic negative selection; naive cells were then positively selected on CD45RA, and the negative fraction formed the memory subset. Blood was obtained by leukapheresis, after which PBMCs were separated by Ficoll-Histopaque density gradient centrifugation and cryopreserved in liquid nitrogen vapor phase. Analytical flow cytometry was used to check the purity and quantity of each magnetically sorted T cell population. Genomic DNA was isolated from each sorted fraction and quantified by UV absorbance on a Nanodrop 2000c. Using the deep immunoSEQ assay, TCR CDR3 regions were amplified from genomic DNA by multiplex PCR. Genomic DNA extracted from each cell subset was distributed evenly over all wells of several immunoSEQ 96-well plates, and each plate served as one replicate. Each replicate PCR for sorted subsets received around 200 ng genomic DNA, equal to tens of thousands of T cell genomes. The purified libraries were quantified using a Qubit 3.0 fluorometer, sized with a Bioanalyzer 2100, and then quantified again using the KAPA Library Quantification kit. Every immunoSEQ 96-well plate was sequenced on a dedicated single-read 150-cycle Illumina NextSeq 550 flow cell. The authors processed their data as follows. The immunoSEQ output contained only junctional sequences without quality scores, so filtering could not match that applied to full-length reads. To assign V/J genes and CDR3, sequences were annotated using PyIR, a Python wrapper for IgBLAST v1.9, with IMGT germline references. Reads were removed for weak V/J assignments (E-value above 1e-6), missing CDR3, stop codons, out-of-frame junctions, or ambiguous translated residues. V3J clonotypes were defined by identical inferred V gene, J gene, and CDR3 amino acid sequence. Percentage overlap between repertoires was computed as shared unique clonotypes divided by the size of the smaller repertoire. Richness of each repertoire was evaluated using RTK rarefaction, the Chao1 estimator, and Recon v2.1 estimates of unobserved clonotypes. Generation probabilities for all TCRbeta clonotypes obtained by the gDNA method from several donors were computed using OLGA. Entries here come from immuneACCESS through TCRdb and include only in-frame sequences with V and J called. Some clones fail to appear in such tables; in the studies checked, an unresolved V gene covers under half of the shortfall, and the cause of the remainder is unknown. The V and J calls and the clone size are those of that table, but D and trimming were determined from the DNA. The sample records roughly 1,100,000 clones, around 75% of which are singletons. The ten largest clonotypes hold approximately 1.5% of the sample.

Regarding this clone: Its target antigen remains unknown. The record has no base qualities; no much larger clone is one base away.

The CDR3 goes from the cysteine to the phenylalanine over 15 residues. The read is trimmed to its CDR3 DNA, 45 bases read in frame from base 1. Looking up the germline V gene yields CDR1 SGHAT and CDR2 FQNNGV. V sheds 1 base and J sheds 2 bases, leaving 11 bases between their ends. Material: memory CD4+ T cells sorted from blood. What this sample's cell subset or site label stands for: CD45RA-negative fraction. Rearrangement joined TRBV11-2 to TRBJ2-5; the D segment cannot be called with confidence. This sequence was found in a man younger than 35 in good health. The CDR3 reads CASSLGLGQQETQYF. Here is the DNA: TGTGCCAGCAGCTTAGGTTTGGGCCAGCAAGAGACCCAGTACTTC.